Listed below are T cell receptor beta chains from one sample, sequenced in a study of blood T cell repertoires in COVID-19. The data were produced by immunoSEQ multiplex PCR, yet TCRdb's version contains in-frame clones alone and is incomplete. The sample carries 140,000 to 150,000 clones, approximately 91% recorded once. Sequencing was performed on peripheral blood. Every receptor here comes from a human donor in a cohort sampled during active COVID-19. CDR3s include the opening cysteine and the closing phenylalanine or tryptophan. D genes are given only for firm matches. Some rows have no size entry. The others give once, few or many, or a class for an expanded clone.

V: TRBV7-8; D: .; J: TRBJ1-1; size: .; CDR3: CASSSVQGPNTEAFF; DNA: TGTGCCAGCAGCTCCGTCCAGGGGCCAAACACTGAAGCTTTCTTT
V: TRBV28; D: .; J: TRBJ1-2; size: .; CDR3: CASSQNNYGYTF; DNA: TGTGCCAGCAGCCAGAATAACTATGGCTACACCTTC
V: TRBV7-2; D: TRBD1; J: TRBJ2-5; size: many; CDR3: CASSSDRGYQETQYF; DNA: TGTGCCAGCAGCTCGGACAGGGGGTACCAAGAGACCCAGTACTTC
V: TRBV7-8; D: TRBD2; J: TRBJ2-3; size: once; CDR3: CASSPRLATLTDTQYF; DNA: TGTGCCAGCAGCCCACGACTAGCGACCCTCACAGATACGCAGTATTTT
V: TRBV5-5; D: .; J: TRBJ1-6; size: .; CDR3: CASSRMVGASSPLHF; DNA: TGTGCCAGCAGCCGAATGGTAGGGGCTTCTTCACCCCTCCACTTT
V: TRBV5-6; D: .; J: TRBJ1-5; size: .; CDR3: CASSLTYSNQPQHF; DNA: TGTGCCAGCAGCTTGACATATAGCAATCAGCCCCAGCATTTT
V: TRBV24-1; D: TRBD2; J: TRBJ2-1; size: few; CDR3: CATSDSGTRTYNEQFF; DNA: TGTGCCACCAGTGACTCCGGGACTAGAACCTACAATGAGCAGTTCTTC
V: TRBV18; D: .; J: TRBJ1-4; size: .; CDR3: CASSPDPPADVGEKLFF; DNA: TGTGCCAGCTCACCAGATCCTCCGGCGGATGTAGGTGAAAAACTGTTTTTT
V: TRBV7-9; D: TRBD2; J: TRBJ2-5; size: .; CDR3: CASSPPGLGRLETQYF; DNA: TGTGCCAGCAGCCCCCCCGGACTAGGCAGGTTGGAGACCCAGTACTTC
V: TRBV18; D: TRBD1; J: TRBJ1-3; size: .; CDR3: CASSPQGTGDMRTGNTIYF; DNA: TGTGCCAGCTCACCCCAAGGGACAGGGGACATGCGAACTGGAAACACCATATATTTT
V: TRBV9; D: TRBD2; J: TRBJ2-2; size: few; CDR3: CASSVALSGMGELFF; DNA: TGTGCCAGCAGCGTAGCTCTTAGCGGGATGGGGGAGCTGTTTTTT
V: TRBV7-9; D: TRBD1; J: TRBJ1-4; size: .; CDR3: CASSPRLTGGDEKLFF; DNA: TGTGCCAGCAGCCCCCGCTTGACAGGGGGAGATGAAAAACTGTTTTTT
V: TRBV3-1/TRBV3-2; D: TRBD1; J: TRBJ2-2; size: once; CDR3: CASSQFPTGAAGELFF; DNA: TGTGCCAGCAGCCAGTTTCCGACAGGGGCTGCCGGGGAGCTGTTTTTT
V: TRBV10-3; D: .; J: TRBJ1-1; size: .; CDR3: CAISEGGSGTEAFF; DNA: TGTGCCATCAGTGAAGGTGGCAGCGGAACTGAAGCTTTCTTT
V: TRBV5-1; D: TRBD1; J: TRBJ1-2; size: .; CDR3: CASSRLGQGYGYTF; DNA: TGCGCCAGCAGCAGATTGGGACAGGGTTATGGCTACACCTTC
V: TRBV5-8; D: TRBD1; J: TRBJ1-5; size: .; CDR3: CASGRGPSNQPQHF; DNA: TGTGCCAGCGGCAGGGGGCCTAGCAATCAGCCCCAGCATTTT
V: TRBV28; D: .; J: TRBJ2-5; size: .; CDR3: CASRPKPLGVAGYETQYF; DNA: TGTGCCAGCAGACCAAAACCCCTTGGGGTAGCAGGGTATGAGACCCAGTACTTC
V: TRBV5-6; D: TRBD1; J: TRBJ2-5; size: .; CDR3: CASSLRTGGYQETQYF; DNA: TGTGCCAGCAGCTTAAGGACAGGAGGCTACCAAGAGACCCAGTACTTC
V: TRBV7-2; D: TRBD1; J: TRBJ2-1; size: .; CDR3: CASSLGGQEYNEQFF; DNA: TGTGCCAGCAGCTTAGGGGGACAGGAATACAATGAGCAGTTCTTC
V: TRBV5-6; D: TRBD1; J: TRBJ1-2; size: .; CDR3: CASSWTGYTGGYTF; DNA: TGTGCCAGCAGCTGGACAGGGTATACTGGCGGCTACACCTTC
V: TRBV7-2; D: TRBD1; J: TRBJ1-2; size: .; CDR3: CASSPPGGQGQGLYGYTF; DNA: TGTGCCAGCAGCCCCCCGGGGGGACAGGGCCAAGGCCTATATGGCTACACCTTC
V: TRBV18; D: .; J: TRBJ2-6; size: few; CDR3: CASSPQGTGANVLTF; DNA: TGTGCCAGCTCACCACAGGGGACTGGGGCCAACGTCCTGACTTTC
V: TRBV13; D: .; J: TRBJ1-2; size: few; CDR3: CASSLGPQGEGYTF; DNA: TGTGCCAGCAGCTTAGGCCCACAGGGAGAAGGCTACACCTTC